The 13 T cell receptor beta chains listed next were all sequenced from one sample in a study of T-cell reconstitution after alpha-beta-depleted transplantation in children. Library preparation (for TCRbeta) was performed with unique molecular identifiers. TCRdb re-called the PCR reads through MiXCR, storing one row per CDR3 protein. The sample holds 17,000 or so distinct CDR3 sequences, around 12% seen once. The sample here was PBMCs, mostly from graft donor cells, taken 180 days after TCRalphabeta/CD19-depleted stem cell transplant. These receptors all stem from a boy less than two years old who had a stem cell transplant for Wiskott-Aldrich syndrome, so the T cells may come from the graft donor.

This clonotype is labeled as large. The V call is TRBV7-9, the J call TRBJ2-1; D gene ambiguous. Germline lookup yields CDR1 SEHNR and CDR2 FQNEAQ (reference sequence). V was pared by 5 bases and J by 6 bases, with 11 bases between. The CDR3 runs 13 residues. The DNA for the CDR3 is TGTGCCAGCAGCCGTGTCCCGGGCAATGAGCAGTTCTTC. Its translation is CASSRVPGNEQFF. The full variable domain, in which reference TRBV7-9 and TRBJ2-1 provide the parts outside the CDR3, is DTGVSQNPRHKITKRGQNVTFRCDPISEHNRLYWYRQTLGQGPEFLTYFQNEAQLEKSRLLSDRFSAERPKGSFSTLEIQRTEQGDSAMYLCASSRVPGNEQFFGPGTRLTVL.

This clonotype was seen only a few times. J is TRBJ2-7 and V is TRBV19; D perhaps matches TRBD2 (5 bases). Germline lookup yields CDR1 LNHDA and CDR2 SQIVND (reference sequence). Trimming left V 9 bases short and J 7 bases short, with 22 bases between. The CDR3 has 14 residues. DNA for the CDR3: TGTGCCAGCAAGCCGGACTCCTATAATTCTGAGCAGTACTTC. Translation gives CASKPDSYNSEQYF.

There are a few counts of this clonotype. The chain links TRBV4-1 to TRBJ2-6, with TRBD1 identical over 7 bases. The CDR3 runs 18 residues. Trimming cost V 4 bases and J 0 bases; bases outside gene matches: 9. CDR1 is MGHRA and CDR2 is YSYEKL in the germline V gene. The CDR3 spells CASSPMPRGSSGANVLTF. CDR3 coding DNA: TGCGCCAGCAGCCCCATGCCCAGGGGGAGCTCTGGGGCCAACGTCCTGACTTTC.

The chain has TRBV2 and TRBJ2-3; 13 positions agree with TRBD2. The CDR3 consists of 17 residues. V gave up 7 bases and J gave up 2 bases; unmatched junction bases: 9. The germline V gene encodes CDR1 SNHLY and CDR2 FYNNEI. The CDR3 sequence is CASTQPGLAGTTDTQYF. The CDR3, as DNA: TGTGCCAGCACCCAACCGGGACTAGCGGGGACCACAGATACGCAGTATTTT.

This clonotype has at least ten counts. The V and J genes are TRBV5-1 and TRBJ2-3; D unclear. This CDR3 comprises 14 residues. CDR1 is SGHRS, CDR2 YFSETQ, per germline. V was clipped by 1 base and J by 6 bases, with 12 bases between them. The CDR3 is CASSLSPSGDTQYF. The DNA of the CDR3 is TGCGCCAGCAGCTTGAGTCCCTCCGGGGATACGCAGTATTTT.

This clonotype has a count of ten or more. The chain joins TRBV28 to TRBJ1-2; D remains ambiguous. Trimming removed 3 bases from V and 4 bases from J, with 12 bases in between. The germline V gene encodes CDR1 MDHEN and CDR2 SYDVKM. The CDR3 consists of 14 residues. CDR3 sequence (DNA): TGTGCCAGCAGTTTGGGTCAGGAAGTCTATGGCTACACCTTC. Encoded protein: CASSLGQEVYGYTF.

This clonotype was recorded many times. The chain joins TRBV11-2 to TRBJ2-7; TRBD1 might be the D (8 bases). The V end lost 5 bases, the J end lost 4 bases, and 21 bases lay between the germline ends. CDR3 length equals 16 residues. The germline gives CDR1 SGHAT, CDR2 FQNNGV. The CDR3, as DNA: TGTGCCAGCAGCCAATCAGGGGGCGGGGGTGGGTACGAGCAGTACTTC. This encodes CASSQSGGGGGYEQYF. Variable domain in full (rest from reference TRBV11-2 and TRBJ2-7): EAGVAQSPRYKIIEKRQSVAFWCNPISGHATLYWYQQILGQGPKLLIQFQNNGVVDDSQLPKDRFSAERLKGVDSTLKIQPAKLEDSAVYLCASSQSGGGGGYEQYFGPGTRLTVT.

The gene calls are TRBV28 and TRBJ1-5; D unclear. V lost 8 bases to trimming and J lost 5 bases, with 13 bases between them. Germline-derived CDR1 and CDR2 are MDHEN and SYDVKM. The length of the CDR3 is 13 residues. CDR3 nucleotide sequence: TGTGCCAGCGAGGGAGCCCCCTATCAGCCCCAGCATTTT. Amino acids: CASEGAPYQPQHF.

This sequence joins TRBV12-3 or TRBV12-4 and TRBJ2-7; 16 nucleotides match TRBD2. The CDR3 spans 19 residues. Germline trimming cut 8 bases from V and 6 bases from J; bases unmatched to any gene: 19. CDR3 in amino acids: CASGGNGGLAGGLPIEQYF. The CDR3 DNA is TGTGCCAGCGGGGGGAATGGGGGACTAGCGGGAGGGCTTCCCATCGAGCAGTACTTC.

This clonotype rates as medium-sized. The V call is TRBV6-6, the J call TRBJ1-5; D is unclear. Trimming stripped 5 bases from V and 5 bases from J, with 10 bases between. Germline-derived CDR1 and CDR2 are MNHNY and SVGAGI (reference sequence). The CDR3 is 13 amino acids. CDR3 sequence (DNA): TGTGCCAGCAGTGTGTACAGTGATCAGCCCCAGCATTTT. Protein: CASSVYSDQPQHF.

This clonotype has a count of ten or more. The rearrangement joins TRBV7-9 to TRBJ2-7; 10 bases map to TRBD2. V was clipped by 6 bases and J by 0 bases; unmatched bases: 2. This CDR3 is 14 amino acids long. CDR1 is SEHNR, CDR2 FQNEAQ, per germline (reference sequence). Here the CDR3 reads CASSPSGSSYEQYF. The CDR3 region has the DNA TGTGCCAGCAGTCCTAGCGGGAGCTCCTACGAGCAGTACTTC.

This clonotype occurred many times. The J gene is TRBJ1-1, the V gene TRBV9, with TRBD1 identical over 8 bases. Trimming at V came to 2 bases and at J to 11 bases, leaving 8 bases not matched to a gene. CDR1 is SGDLS, CDR2 YYNGEE, per germline. The CDR3 has 13 amino acids. DNA of the CDR3: TGTGCCAGCAGCGTGAGCGGACAGGGTGTGGCTTTCTTT. This translates into CASSVSGQGVAFF.

This clonotype was counted only a few times. The V gene is TRBV9, the J gene TRBJ2-2; 7 bases line up with TRBD1. Germline CDR1 is SGDLS and CDR2 is YYNGEE. This CDR3 spans 14 amino acids. V gave up 1 base and J gave up 7 bases; unmatched junction bases: 4. CDR3 loop: CASSVQTGIGELFF. The DNA for the CDR3 is TGTGCCAGCAGCGTACAGACAGGGATCGGGGAGCTGTTTTTT. Full variable domain (rest looked up from reference TRBV9 and TRBJ2-2): DSGVTQTPKHLITATGQRVTLRCSPRSGDLSVYWYQQSLDQGLQFLIQYYNGEERAKGNILERFSAQQFPDLHSELNLSSLELGDSALYFCASSVQTGIGELFFGEGSRLTVL.